The entry that follows covers one T cell receptor (beta chain) sequence. The sample originates from a study of CD8 T cells in Susac syndrome. After extraction with the RNeasy kit, about 0.45 to 1 ug of the RNA was reverse transcribed using random hexamers. From the immunoSEQ multiplex PCR reads, TCRdb called clonotypes with MiXCR, one entry per CDR3 protein. The table lists 100,000 to 150,000 distinct CDR3 sequences, roughly 80% of them singletons. The length of the CDR3 is 18 residues. V lost 4 bases and J 2 bases, leaving 18 bases between the germline ends. CDR1 MGHDK and CDR2 SYGVNS come from the germline V gene.

The rearrangement uses TRBV25-1 and TRBJ1-6; D is undetermined. The TCR comes from a human donor with multiple sclerosis. Sample: CD8+ T cells from PBMCs. The DNA of the CDR3 is TGTGCCAGCAGTGGAACCGTGGGAGGAGCACCCTATAATTCACCCCTCCACTTT. This translates into CASSGTVGGAPYNSPLHF.